The rows below give T cell receptor beta chains drawn from one sample of a study of identical twins. TCRdb reprocessed the 5' RACE reads with MiXCR, giving one entry per CDR3 protein. The sample lists 450,000 or so distinct CDR3 sequences, approximately 15% occurring once. This sample also belongs to another study, concerning yellow fever vaccine responses in identical twins.

The sequencing input was CD4+ T cells sorted from blood. Every receptor here comes from a young woman in good health. Both conserved end residues are part of each CDR3. D genes are given only for firm matches. Expanded clones are given a class, and other clones once, few, many or no size at all.

NA,TRBV20-1,TRBJ1-4,NA,TGCAGTGCCAACCTGCTTAATGAAAAACTGTTTTTT,CSANLLNEKLFF
few,TRBV6-1,TRBJ1-2,NA,TGTGCCAGCAGTGACGATCCAGGCCCGATGAGCGGCTACACCTTC,CASSDDPGPMSGYTF
few,TRBV6-5,TRBJ2-1,NA,TGTGCCAGCAGTTACCGCGACAGCCCCTATGAGCAGTTCTTC,CASSYRDSPYEQFF
NA,TRBV10-1,TRBJ2-3,NA,TGCGCCAGCAGTGAAGCTAGCGATTTGGCAGATACGCAGTATTTT,CASSEASDLADTQYF
many,TRBV25-1,TRBJ2-1,NA,TGTGCCAGCAGCCGGACAGAGGGAAACAATGAGCAGTTCTTC,CASSRTEGNNEQFF
NA,TRBV7-2,TRBJ2-3,TRBD2,TGTGCCAGCAGCCCCGGACTAGATGGCTTTGCAGATACGCAGTATTTT,CASSPGLDGFADTQYF
NA,TRBV7-9,TRBJ2-7,NA,TGTGCCAGCAGCTCCATCGGGGGTTACTCCTACGAGCAGTACTTC,CASSSIGGYSYEQYF
few,TRBV10-3,TRBJ2-1,TRBD2,TGTGCCATCAGAGGACTAGCGGGAGATTTCTACAATGAGCAGTTCTTC,CAIRGLAGDFYNEQFF
few,TRBV7-8,TRBJ1-6,TRBD1,TGTGCCAGCAGCTTAGGGCGGGACAGGGGGCTATCACCCCTCCACTTT,CASSLGRDRGLSPLHF
NA,TRBV12-3/TRBV12-4,TRBJ2-4,NA,TGTGCCAGCAGTACGGGCCAATTAAACATTCAGTACTTC,CASSTGQLNIQYF
NA,TRBV7-2,TRBJ2-3,NA,TGTGCCAGCAGCTTCGGCGGCTTGGACACAGATACGCAGTATTTT,CASSFGGLDTDTQYF
few,TRBV7-2,TRBJ2-1,NA,TGTGCCAGCAGCTTAGGAAGCATAGCGGTATACAATGAGCAGTTCTTC,CASSLGSIAVYNEQFF
few,TRBV11-2,TRBJ2-1,TRBD2,TGTGCCAGCAGCCTGACCTCCGGGACTAGCCTTTCACCTAGCTCCTACAATGAGCAGTTCTTC,CASSLTSGTSLSPSSYNEQFF
few,TRBV6-2/TRBV6-3,TRBJ1-5,NA,TGTGCCAGCAGTCCCAGGGAGGTGTATCAGCCCCAGCATTTT,CASSPREVYQPQHF
NA,TRBV24-1,TRBJ2-3,NA,TGTGCCACCAGTGATTTTGGCGCCTACACAGATACGCAGTATTTT,CATSDFGAYTDTQYF
NA,TRBV7-2,TRBJ2-3,TRBD1,TGTGCCAGCGGACAGGGCGATACGCAGTATTTT,CASGQGDTQYF
NA,TRBV7-9,TRBJ2-7,NA,TGTGCCAGCAGCAGAAATAAGGACTACGAGCAGTACTTC,CASSRNKDYEQYF
few,TRBV28,TRBJ1-3,NA,TGTGCCAGCAGCTCTGGGGGAAACACCATATATTTT,CASSSGGNTIYF
NA,TRBV5-1,TRBJ2-1,NA,TGCGCCAGCAGTTCCGGGACGTTCTCCTACAATGAGCAGTTCTTC,CASSSGTFSYNEQFF
many,TRBV20-1,TRBJ2-7,NA,TGCAGTGCTAGAGGAGAGGCAGGGCCCTCCTACGAGCAGTACTTC,CSARGEAGPSYEQYF
few,TRBV7-9,TRBJ2-1,TRBD2,TGTGCCAGCAGCCCACTCGGCGGGGGGACGGGTGAGCAGTTCTTC,CASSPLGGGTGEQFF
NA,TRBV12-3/TRBV12-4,TRBJ2-4,NA,TGTGCCAGCAGTAATTGGGAGGGGGCGGTAGACATTCAGTACTTC,CASSNWEGAVDIQYF
few,TRBV20-1,TRBJ2-3,TRBD2,TGCAGTGCTGACCTAGCGGGAGGTAGCACAGATACGCAGTATTTT,CSADLAGGSTDTQYF
few,TRBV28,TRBJ2-7,TRBD2,TGTGCCAGCAGCTTCGAGACTAGCGGGAGATACGAGCAGTACTTC,CASSFETSGRYEQYF
NA,TRBV3-1,TRBJ2-7,TRBD1,TGTGCCAGCAGCCAAGCAGGTACAGGGGGCTACGAGCAGTACTTC,CASSQAGTGGYEQYF
many,TRBV29-1,TRBJ1-1,NA,TGCAGCGTCGCCTCCGGGACAGAAGCTTTCTTT,CSVASGTEAFF
NA,TRBV10-1,TRBJ2-7,TRBD1,TGCGCCAGCAGTGGAGGACAGGGGGGCTACGAGCAGTACTTC,CASSGGQGGYEQYF
few,TRBV20-1,TRBJ2-5,TRBD1,TGCAGTGCCCCACCCCAGGGGGTTGAGACCCAGTACTTC,CSAPPQGVETQYF
few,TRBV20-1,TRBJ2-3,NA,TGCAGTGCTAGACAGAGCACAGATACGCAGTATTTT,CSARQSTDTQYF
NA,TRBV24-1,TRBJ2-3,NA,TGTGCCACCAGTCGTTTCGCAGATACGCAGTATTTT,CATSRFADTQYF
NA,TRBV20-1,TRBJ2-3,TRBD2,TGCAGTGCTAGAGATGGAAGCGGGACGCCGCATACGCAGTATTTT,CSARDGSGTPHTQYF
few,TRBV7-8,TRBJ2-3,NA,TGTGCCAGCAGCACACAAAACCTAGCCACGCAGTATTTT,CASSTQNLATQYF
NA,TRBV3-1,TRBJ2-7,NA,TGTGCCAGCAGCCAAGGGATTGGTTGGGACGAGCAGTACTTC,CASSQGIGWDEQYF
few,TRBV5-1,TRBJ1-2,NA,TGCGCCAGCAGCTTGTTAGAGTCGGGGCGGCAGAACTATGGCTACACCTTC,CASSLLESGRQNYGYTF
NA,TRBV20-1,TRBJ1-1,NA,TGCAGTGCTTGGGGGAACACTGAAGCTTTCTTT,CSAWGNTEAFF
NA,TRBV7-9,TRBJ2-3,TRBD1,TGTGCCAGCAGCCTAAGGGCCGGACAGGGGTTGACAGATACGCAGTATTTT,CASSLRAGQGLTDTQYF
NA,TRBV7-9,TRBJ2-7,NA,TGTGCCAGCAGCTTAGCGAAGTCCTACGAGCAGTACTTC,CASSLAKSYEQYF
few,TRBV28,TRBJ2-3,TRBD2,TGTGCCAGCAGTACCCCCTCTTTAGCGGGAGGGCCGAGCACAGATACGCAGTATTTT,CASSTPSLAGGPSTDTQYF
few,TRBV4-3,TRBJ2-2,TRBD1,TGCGCCAGCAGTACAGGGGGCCCGAACACCGGGGAGCTGTTTTTT,CASSTGGPNTGELFF
few,TRBV12-3/TRBV12-4,TRBJ1-4,NA,TGTGCCAGCAGTAAGAACGAAAAACTGTTTTTT,CASSKNEKLFF
few,TRBV7-2,TRBJ1-1,NA,TGTGCCAGCAGCTTGTTACCTGGGACCACTGAAGCTTTCTTT,CASSLLPGTTEAFF
NA,TRBV12-3/TRBV12-4,TRBJ2-3,NA,TGTGCCACCGTTAAGGGGATTAGGGCAGATACGCAGTATTTT,CATVKGIRADTQYF
few,TRBV12-3/TRBV12-4,TRBJ2-1,TRBD2,TGTGCCAGCAGTTTCTCCGGCGGGAGGTCCTACAATGAGCAGTTCTTC,CASSFSGGRSYNEQFF
few,TRBV6-5,TRBJ1-1,NA,TGTGCCAGCAGTTCACCCTCCCTCCGGGGAAGAGGCACTGAAGCTTTCTTT,CASSSPSLRGRGTEAFF
NA,TRBV12-3/TRBV12-4,TRBJ1-1,TRBD1,TGTGCCAGCAGTTTGGTACAGGGGGTTTCTGAAGCTTTCTTT,CASSLVQGVSEAFF
NA,TRBV7-8,TRBJ2-1,TRBD1,TGTGCCAGCAGCTTAATTCTCACAGGGGGTAATGAGCAGTTCTTC,CASSLILTGGNEQFF
few,TRBV20-1,TRBJ2-7,NA,TGCAGTGCTAGAGATATATCCTCCCCCAGGGACGAGCAGTACTTC,CSARDISSPRDEQYF
NA,TRBV4-3,TRBJ2-1,TRBD2,TGCGCCAGCAGCCATCTTTCAGGTGAAGCGGGAGTGTCCTACAATGAGCAGTTCTTC,CASSHLSGEAGVSYNEQFF
few,TRBV12-5,TRBJ2-1,NA,TGTGCTAGTGGCCACGGAGTGAATGAGCAGTTCTTC,CASGHGVNEQFF
few,TRBV6-5,TRBJ2-7,NA,TGTGCCAGCAGTTTCAGGGGGGCTCGAGAGGGGCAGTACTTC,CASSFRGAREGQYF
few,TRBV12-3/TRBV12-4,TRBJ2-4,NA,TGTGCCAGCAGCCTAAAGGCCGGCGAAAGCTCTGCCAAAAACATTCAGTACTTC,CASSLKAGESSAKNIQYF
many,TRBV6-1,TRBJ2-1,TRBD2,TGTGCCAGCAGTCTTAAAGCGGGAGGGGAACATGAGCAGTTCTTC,CASSLKAGGEHEQFF
NA,TRBV11-1,TRBJ2-5,NA,TGTGCCAGCAGCTCGGGTAGGAGGCCCCAAGAGACCCAGTACTTC,CASSSGRRPQETQYF